The 7 T cell receptor beta chains presented below share a single source sample, sequenced in a study of blood T cell repertoires in COVID-19. Using immunoSEQ multiplex PCR, the repertoire was profiled, and TCRdb retains in-frame clones only, with some absent. The sample lists some 230,000 clones; roughly 90% were seen once. The sequenced material came from peripheral blood. These receptors all stem from a man aged 30-40 years who had recovered from COVID-19.

The rearrangement links TRBV5-1 to TRBJ1-2; tentatively, D is TRBD1 (6 bases). The germline V gene encodes CDR1 SGHRS and CDR2 YFSETQ. The CDR3 covers 16 residues. Trimming cost V 0 bases and J 1 base, with 13 bases left between them. The CDR3 bases are TGCGCCAGCAGCTTGGCCCCAGGACAGATTAACTATGGCTACACCTTC. It specifies CASSLAPGQINYGYTF.

This chain connects TRBV19 to TRBJ2-5; 8 nucleotides align to TRBD2. V lost 4 bases, J lost 5 bases, and 12 bases stayed unmatched. Per germline, CDR1 LNHDA and CDR2 SQIVND (reference sequence). CDR3 size: 16 residues. The CDR3 DNA reads as TGTGCCAGTAGTAGGTTCCAGTCGGGGGGGAGGGAGACCCAGTACTTC. Amino acids: CASSRFQSGGRETQYF.

The V and J genes are TRBV7-2 and TRBJ2-1, with 7 positions matching TRBD1. Looked up from germline, CDR1 is SGHTA and CDR2 is FQGNSA. V shed 1 base and J 9 bases; nucleotides not matched to a gene: 6. This CDR3 has 14 residues. Here the CDR3 reads CASSLDRGQSEQFF. In DNA, the CDR3 is TGTGCCAGCAGCTTAGACAGGGGACAGAGTGAGCAGTTCTTC.

The genes are TRBV15 and TRBJ2-1, with 7 bases fitting TRBD2. Per the germline V gene, CDR1 is LNHNV and CDR2 is YYDKDF (reference sequence). The V gene end was trimmed by 0 bases and the J gene end by 4 bases; junction bases not matched to a gene: 6. The CDR3 has 16 residues. This CDR3 reads CATSRDKSSGYNEQFF. Written as DNA, the CDR3 is TGTGCCACCAGCAGAGATAAAAGTAGCGGGTACAATGAGCAGTTCTTC.

This clone was counted once. The chain is built from TRBV10-3 and TRBJ1-2; tentative D call: TRBD1 (5 bases). From germline, CDR1 is ENHRY and CDR2 SYGVKD. This CDR3 has 13 amino acids. V shed 2 bases and J shed 3 bases, with 7 bases lying between them. This chain's CDR3 is CAISETGDYGYTF. The CDR3 coding sequence is TGTGCCATCAGTGAGACAGGAGACTATGGCTACACCTTC.

The chain is built from TRBV6-2 or TRBV6-3 and TRBJ1-1, with TRBD1 as a possible D gene (5 bases). V was trimmed by 1 base and J by 6 bases, leaving 18 bases between them. This CDR3 has 16 residues. Germline lookup yields CDR1 MNHEY and CDR2 SVGEGT. CDR3 DNA: TGTGCCAGCAGTTACTTGCAGGGCGGGAGTCGCGCTGAAGCTTTCTTT. Protein: CASSYLQGGSRAEAFF.

The CDR3 loop reads CASYGGYEQYF. The CDR3 region has the DNA TGTGCCAGCTATGGGGGGTACGAGCAGTACTTC. The chain joins TRBV7-9 to TRBJ2-7; D may be TRBD2 (6 bases). Trimming stripped 8 bases from V and 4 bases from J, with 9 bases between. The germline V gene encodes CDR1 SEHNR and CDR2 FQNEAQ (reference sequence). This CDR3 is built from 11 residues.